This TCR beta chain is from a study of OX40 agonist ivuxolimab in advanced cancers. Study summary: Aged roughly 20 to 85 with a mean of 60 years, they were less than 90% male.

Some clones are missing from TCRdb's copy, which holds only in-frame ones; the method was immunoSEQ multiplex PCR. This sample has around 53,000 clones, with 86% found just once. The germline gives CDR1 MNHEY, CDR2 SVGAGI. The ends lost 5 bases at V and 3 bases at J; junction bases unmatched: 5. The CDR3 has 14 amino acids. On this clone itself: Antigen: not known.

Study-wide results and limits: Dosing at 0.1 to 3.0 mg/kg was accompanied by clonal expansion of CD4+ and CD8+ blood T cells by week 6.

This receptor was identified in an adult with an advanced solid tumor such as melanoma, head and neck, liver or kidney cancer. This chain joins TRBV6-5 and TRBJ2-3, with 7 positions matching TRBD1. Specimen: CD4+ or CD8+ T cells sorted from blood, collected in a trial of the OX40 agonist ivuxolimab. Here the CDR3 DNA reads TGTGCCAGCAGTCGACAGGGTGGAACAGATACGCAGTATTTT. It codes for CASSRQGGTDTQYF.